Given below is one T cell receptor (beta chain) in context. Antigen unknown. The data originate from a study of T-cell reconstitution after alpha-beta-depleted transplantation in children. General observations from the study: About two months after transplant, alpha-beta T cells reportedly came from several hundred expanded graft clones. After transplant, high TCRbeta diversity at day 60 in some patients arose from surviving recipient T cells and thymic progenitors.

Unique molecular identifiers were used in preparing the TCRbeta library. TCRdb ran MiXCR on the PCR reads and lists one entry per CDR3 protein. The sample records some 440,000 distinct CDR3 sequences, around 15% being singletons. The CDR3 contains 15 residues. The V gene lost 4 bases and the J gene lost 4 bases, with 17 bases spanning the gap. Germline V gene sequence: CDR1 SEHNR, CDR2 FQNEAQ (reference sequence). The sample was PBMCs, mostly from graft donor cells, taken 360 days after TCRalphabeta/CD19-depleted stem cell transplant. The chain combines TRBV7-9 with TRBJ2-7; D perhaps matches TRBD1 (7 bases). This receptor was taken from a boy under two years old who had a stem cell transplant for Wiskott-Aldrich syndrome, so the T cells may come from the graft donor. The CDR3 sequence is CASSSGQEGLYEQYF. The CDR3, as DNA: TGTGCCAGCAGCTCAGGACAGGAGGGCCTTTACGAGCAGTACTTC.